Below, 29 T cell receptor beta chains from the same sample are listed, as sequenced in a study of blood T cell repertoires in COVID-19. Sequencing used immunoSEQ multiplex PCR; TCRdb keeps in-frame clones, though not all of them. The sample has under 500,000 clones, around 87% seen once. The sequenced material came from PBMCs or T cells enriched from blood (not recorded which). The receptors shown here come from a man aged 25 to 40 who had recovered from COVID-19.

This clone occurred once. The rearrangement uses TRBV6-5 and TRBJ1-2; 9 bases align to TRBD1. CDR3 length: 14 residues. CDR1 is MNHEY, CDR2 SVGAGI, per germline. Unmatched junction bases numbered 8, after V lost 4 bases and J lost 8 bases. In nucleotides, the CDR3 is TGTGCCAGCAGTTTCCTAGGACAGGGGCGAGGCTACACCTTC. Protein: CASSFLGQGRGYTF.

This chain uses TRBV7-9 with TRBJ2-1; TRBD1 agrees at 12 bases. Trimming cost V 2 bases and J 8 bases; bases outside gene matches: 7. Germline CDR1 and CDR2: SEHNR and FQNEAQ (reference sequence). The CDR3 length is 16 residues. The CDR3 DNA sequence: TGTGCCAGCAGCTTACCAGGGACAGGGGGCTTCGATGAGCAGTTCTTC. Encoded protein: CASSLPGTGGFDEQFF.

This clone occurred a few times. J is TRBJ2-1 and V is TRBV5-4, with TRBD1 as a possible D gene (9 bases). The CDR3 has 15 amino acids. Germline V gene sequence: CDR1 SGHNT, CDR2 YYREEE (reference sequence). V was shortened by 4 bases and J by 6 bases, with 17 bases between the two germline ends. This CDR3 is CASSLQGAGGNEQFF. CDR3 nucleotide sequence: TGTGCCAGCAGCCTACAGGGGGCGGGGGGCAATGAGCAGTTCTTC.

The V and J genes are TRBV28 and TRBJ2-5; 7 bases fit TRBD1. The CDR3 is made up of 18 amino acids. CDR1 is MDHEN and CDR2 is SYDVKM in the germline V gene. J gave up 5 bases and V 1 base, and 16 bases lay outside the gene matches. The CDR3 here is CASSLFLSPGTANETQYF. The DNA for the CDR3 is TGTGCCAGCAGTTTATTCTTATCTCCTGGGACAGCCAACGAGACCCAGTACTTC.

This rearrangement joins TRBV7-2 to TRBJ2-1; 9 bases fit TRBD2. The germline CDR1 and CDR2 sequences are SGHTA and FQGNSA. This CDR3 has 18 amino acids. The V and J ends lost 2 bases and 7 bases, in that order; junction bases with no gene match: 15. CDR3 protein: CASSLQSGGAGGSNEQFF. The DNA of the CDR3 is TGTGCCAGCAGCTTACAATCTGGGGGAGCGGGAGGCTCGAATGAGCAGTTCTTC. The entire variable domain, with the rest obtained from reference TRBV7-2 and TRBJ2-1, is as follows: GAGVSQSPSNKVTEKGKDVELRCDPISGHTALYWYRQSLGQGLEFLIYFQGNSAPDKSGLPSDRFSAERTGGSVSTLTIQRTQQEDSAVYLCASSLQSGGAGGSNEQFFGPGTRLTVL.

The chain carries TRBV13 and TRBJ2-3, with TRBD2 matching 7 bases. Germline CDR1 is PRHDT and CDR2 is FYEKMQ (reference sequence). With 5 bases clipped from V and 0 bases from J, the junction kept 5 bases outside the gene matches. The CDR3 totals 15 residues. The CDR3: CASSPAGLSTDTQYF. Written as DNA, the CDR3 is TGTGCCAGCAGCCCAGCGGGGCTAAGCACAGATACGCAGTATTTT.

The V call is TRBV6-5, the J call TRBJ2-7; 8 bases are shared with TRBD2. With V trimmed by 10 bases and J by 7 bases, 9 bases remained unmatched. In germline, CDR1 is MNHEY, CDR2 SVGAGI. The CDR3 has 12 amino acids. The CDR3 nucleotides read TGTGCCACTACGGGGGGGTCGGGGGAGCAGTACTTC. The encoded protein is CATTGGSGEQYF.

This clone has just a few counts. The chain is built from TRBV5-6 and TRBJ2-7; 10 bases are a match to TRBD1. CDR1 and CDR2 (germline): SGHDT, YYEEEE. The junction had 3 bases not matched to a gene; V was cut back by 0 bases and J by 0 bases. The CDR3 spans 16 residues. In DNA, the CDR3 is TGTGCCAGCAGCTTGGTGGGACAGGGGACCTCCTACGAGCAGTACTTC. Encoded protein: CASSLVGQGTSYEQYF.

The CDR3 bases are TGCGCCAGCAGCTTGATGTCAGGGGACCAAGAGACCCAGTACTTC. This encodes CASSLMSGDQETQYF. J is TRBJ2-5 and V is TRBV5-1; TRBD1 is a possible D gene (6 bases). Trimming removed 1 base at V and 0 bases at J, with 10 bases between. The V gene's germline CDR1 is SGHRS and CDR2 YFSETQ. The CDR3 sequence is 15 residues long.

As DNA, the CDR3 is TGCGCCAGCAGCCCACCTCTACTGAGTTCTAACCAGCATTTT. This encodes CASSPPLLSSNQHF. The chain employs TRBV4-1 and TRBJ1-5; no definite D call. Per the germline V gene, CDR1 is MGHRA and CDR2 is YSYEKL. Trimming took 4 bases from V and 12 from J, leaving 19 bases between them. This CDR3 has 14 amino acids.

This chain uses TRBV18 with TRBJ1-5, with D unclear. Germline CDR1 is KGHSH and CDR2 is LQKENI. The CDR3 has 13 residues. V was clipped by 4 bases and J by 5 bases, with 9 bases between them. For the CDR3, the DNA is TGTGCCAGCTCACGTGGGCCGGATCAGCCCCAGCATTTT. It codes for CASSRGPDQPQHF.

The chain couples TRBV24-1 to TRBJ1-1, with D unresolved. The CDR3 extends over 13 amino acids. CDR1 and CDR2 (germline): KGHDR, SFDVKD. Trimming shortened V by 5 bases and J by 0 bases, and 6 bases separated the two germline ends. CDR3 DNA: TGTGCCACCAGTGCCTCAGTGAACACTGAAGCTTTCTTT. This translates into CATSASVNTEAFF.

The V and J genes are TRBV9 and TRBJ2-2, with 8 bases identical to TRBD1. The V and J ends lost 2 bases and 5 bases, in that order; junction bases with no gene match: 2. Germline CDR1 is SGDLS and CDR2 is YYNGEE. The CDR3 is made up of 14 amino acids. CDR3: CASSVQGATGELFF. The CDR3 coding sequence is TGTGCCAGCAGCGTGCAGGGGGCAACCGGGGAGCTGTTTTTT. The complete variable domain, with remaining parts taken from reference TRBV9 and TRBJ2-2, reads DSGVTQTPKHLITATGQRVTLRCSPRSGDLSVYWYQQSLDQGLQFLIQYYNGEERAKGNILERFSAQQFPDLHSELNLSSLELGDSALYFCASSVQGATGELFFGEGSRLTVL.

The V and J genes are TRBV27 and TRBJ1-2, with D perhaps TRBD1 (5 bases). Germline V CDR1 and CDR2: MNHEY, SMNVEV (reference sequence). V shed 5 bases and J shed 8 bases, with 18 bases lying between them. CDR3 size: 14 residues. In nucleotides, the CDR3 is TGTGCCAGCAGTCCCAGGGCTGAGGGAGGCGGCTACACCTTC. Translating it yields CASSPRAEGGGYTF.

The chain is built from TRBV9 and TRBJ2-1, with 11 positions matching TRBD2. The CDR3 loop spans 15 amino acids. Looked up from germline, CDR1 is SGDLS and CDR2 is YYNGEE. V was pared by 3 bases and J by 4 bases, with 3 bases of the junction left unmatched. The CDR3 spells CASSEGLAEYNEQFF. The CDR3 region has the DNA TGTGCCAGCAGCGAGGGACTAGCGGAATACAATGAGCAGTTCTTC.

The V gene is TRBV16, the J gene TRBJ2-1; TRBD1 matches 8 bases. The CDR3 totals 18 residues. V lost 2 bases and J lost 4; bases outside the gene matches: 13. The germline CDR1 and CDR2 sequences are KGHSY and FQNENV. The CDR3 loop reads CASSQATGGWDAYNEQFF. As DNA, the CDR3 is TGTGCCAGCAGCCAAGCTACAGGGGGGTGGGACGCATACAATGAGCAGTTCTTC.

The chain uses TRBV7-8 and TRBJ2-7; 9 bases line up with TRBD2. The CDR3 has 16 amino acids. Germline CDR1 is SGHVS and CDR2 is FQNEAQ. The V gene end was trimmed by 5 bases and the J gene end by 2 bases; junction bases not matched to a gene: 10. In nucleotides, the CDR3 is TGTGCCAGCAGCCTCGCCCATAGCGGGAGCGCCTACGAGCAGTACTTC. Protein product: CASSLAHSGSAYEQYF. Filled out from reference TRBV7-8 and TRBJ2-7, the complete variable domain reads GAGVSQSPRYKVAKRGQDVALRCDPISGHVSLFWYQQALGQGPEFLTYFQNEAQLDKSGLPSDRFFAERPEGSVSTLKIQRTQQEDSAVYLCASSLAHSGSAYEQYFGPGTRLTVT.

The chain has TRBV6-5 and TRBJ2-3; D might be TRBD1 (6 bases). The CDR3 extends over 12 amino acids. Trimming pared 6 bases from V and 5 bases from J, leaving 9 bases between. Per the germline V gene, CDR1 is MNHEY and CDR2 is SVGAGI. CDR3 sequence reads: CASRQTGDTQYF. CDR3 nucleotides: TGTGCCAGCAGACAGACAGGAGATACGCAGTATTTT.

The chain carries TRBV5-1 and TRBJ2-3; 11 bases are shared with TRBD2. Looked up from germline, CDR1 is SGHRS and CDR2 is YFSETQ. The CDR3 loop spans 18 amino acids. The V and J ends lost 4 bases and 1 base, in that order; junction bases with no gene match: 11. In DNA, the CDR3 is TGCGCCAGCAGCCACGGACTAGCGGGCCTGAGTGGCACAGATACGCAGTATTTT. Amino acid sequence: CASSHGLAGLSGTDTQYF. The whole variable domain, remainder taken from reference TRBV5-1 and TRBJ2-3, is KAGVTQTPRYLIKTRGQQVTLSCSPISGHRSVSWYQQTPGQGLQFLFEYFSETQRNKGNFPGRFSGRQFSNSRSEMNVSTLELGDSALYLCASSHGLAGLSGTDTQYFGPGTRLTVL.

This clone was seen more than once but under ten times. The chain employs TRBV5-1 and TRBJ1-2, with 9 bases that match TRBD1. Germline V gives CDR1 SGHRS, CDR2 YFSETQ. The junction had 9 bases not matched to a gene; V was cut back by 4 bases and J by 5 bases. CDR3 length: 15 amino acids. The CDR3: CASSPGTGIRYGYTF. CDR3 DNA: TGCGCCAGCAGCCCAGGGACAGGGATCCGGTATGGCTACACCTTC.

Notes on this clone: This sample includes further DNA sequences coding for the same CDR3. The chain is built from TRBV18 and TRBJ1-2; TRBD1 agrees at 8 bases. This CDR3 has 14 amino acids. The ends lost 3 bases at V and 4 bases at J; junction bases unmatched: 4. Germline CDR1 and CDR2: KGHSH and LQKENI. CDR3 residues: CASSPTGEGYGYTF. The CDR3 DNA is TGTGCCAGCTCACCGACAGGGGAAGGCTATGGCTACACCTTC.

The rearrangement links TRBV24-1 to TRBJ2-5; weak D call: TRBD2 (5 bases). CDR3 size: 14 residues. V was trimmed by 3 bases and J by 5 bases, leaving 12 bases between them. In germline, CDR1 is KGHDR, CDR2 SFDVKD. CDR3 DNA sequence: TGTGCCACCAGTGATCGAGGGATTGGGGAGACCCAGTACTTC. It translates to CATSDRGIGETQYF.

The chain is built from TRBV5-4 and TRBJ1-1, with a tentative D call TRBD1 (6 bases). V was cut by 0 bases and J by 1 base, with 13 bases left in between. Germline CDR1 is SGHNT and CDR2 is YYREEE (reference sequence). The CDR3 loop spans 16 amino acids. The CDR3 loop reads CASSLGGGRENTEAFF. The CDR3 coding sequence is TGTGCCAGCAGCTTGGGGGGGGGCAGGGAGAACACTGAAGCTTTCTTT.

This rearrangement joins TRBV3-1 (or the pseudogene TRBV3-2) to TRBJ1-6; D might be TRBD1 (5 bases). This CDR3 comprises 15 residues. V was pared by 1 base and J by 4 bases, with 8 bases between. Germline V gene lookup returns CDR1 LGHDT and CDR2 YNNKEL (reference sequence). The CDR3 is CASSQGPGYNSPLHF. CDR3 nucleotide sequence: TGTGCCAGCAGCCAAGGCCCAGGGTATAATTCACCCCTCCACTTT.

The chain couples TRBV5-1 to TRBJ2-1; 11 bases match TRBD2. The junction had 8 bases not matched to a gene; V was cut back by 0 bases and J by 12 bases. CDR1 is SGHRS and CDR2 is YFSETQ in the germline V gene. CDR3 size: 15 residues. The CDR3 sequence: CASSLDGTSGSLQFF. CDR3 nucleotides: TGCGCCAGCAGCTTGGATGGGACTAGCGGAAGTTTGCAGTTCTTC. Drawing the rest from reference TRBV5-1 and TRBJ2-1, the complete variable domain is KAGVTQTPRYLIKTRGQQVTLSCSPISGHRSVSWYQQTPGQGLQFLFEYFSETQRNKGNFPGRFSGRQFSNSRSEMNVSTLELGDSALYLCASSLDGTSGSLQFFGPGTRLTVL.

This clone showed up just once. This chain links TRBV19 with TRBJ2-7, with 7 bases that match TRBD1. CDR3 length equals 16 residues. Germline V gene sequence: CDR1 LNHDA, CDR2 SQIVND (reference sequence). V dropped 0 bases and J dropped 4; count of bases not matched to a gene: 9. CDR3 nucleotides: TGTGCCAGTAGTATAGAACCGACAGGGAGTGCGTACGAGCAGTACTTC. Translated, it gives CASSIEPTGSAYEQYF.

V usage is TRBV4-2 and J usage is TRBJ2-7; D might be TRBD2 (6 bases). The germline V and J ends were trimmed by 2 bases and 7 bases, with 12 bases remaining between them. The germline CDR1 and CDR2 sequences are LGHNA and YNFKEQ. This CDR3 has 13 amino acids. In DNA form, the CDR3 reads TGTGCCAGCAGCCAAAGGCCAGCGGGTGAGCAGTACTTC. Protein: CASSQRPAGEQYF.

This clone was found once. The chain joins TRBV9 to TRBJ2-3; TRBD2 aligns across 12 bases. The V and J ends lost 4 bases and 4 bases, in that order; junction bases with no gene match: 13. There are 18 residues in the CDR3. Germline CDR1 and CDR2: SGDLS and YYNGEE. The CDR3 DNA is TGTGCCAGCAGCCCTAGAGGGCTAGCGGGAGGGAGGTCAGATACGCAGTATTTT. It translates to CASSPRGLAGGRSDTQYF.

The rearrangement joins TRBV11-2 to TRBJ2-3; the D is unclear. Germline loops: CDR1 SGHAT, CDR2 FQNNGV. Trimming shortened V by 6 bases and J by 6 bases, and 16 bases separated the two germline ends. The CDR3 has 14 residues. The CDR3 loop reads CASRFSDTLDTQYF. The CDR3 DNA reads as TGTGCCAGCAGATTTTCAGACACGCTCGATACGCAGTATTTT.